This T cell receptor beta chain originates from a study of cytomegalovirus exposure and HLA in healthy donors. Study-wide points: With DRB1 most and HLA-C fewest, TCR association rates differed between HLA loci in a later analysis. Reportedly, fewer N-insertions than the approximately 680-donor mean appeared in an Asian-associated ancestry cluster in a later analysis.

The PCR had 60 Vbeta and 13 Jbeta primers. Only in-frame clones appear in the TCRdb table, and some are missing; sequencing was by immunoSEQ multiplex PCR. The profile shows 100,000 to 130,000 clones, about four fifths of them singletons. J lost 2 bases, V lost 2 bases, and 10 bases had no gene match. The CDR3 is made up of 18 amino acids. CDR1 and CDR2 (germline): GTSNPN, SVGIG (reference sequence). On this clone itself: Its antigen is not identified.

V usage is TRBV30 and J usage is TRBJ2-3; 13 bases line up with TRBD2. The source material was PBMCs. This sequence originates from a man aged 25-40 years in good health and CMV-seropositive. The CDR3 reads CAWSWGITSGGATDTQYF. The CDR3 nucleotides are TGTGCCTGGAGTTGGGGGATAACTAGCGGGGGGGCCACAGATACGCAGTATTTT.